These 22 T cell receptor beta chains came from one sample sequenced in a study of cytomegalovirus exposure and HLA in healthy donors. PCR employed 60 Vbeta and 13 Jbeta primers. The data were produced by immunoSEQ multiplex PCR, yet TCRdb's version contains in-frame clones alone and is incomplete. The table records some 130,000 clones, about three quarters of them present only once. Sample: PBMCs. These receptors were taken from a female donor in good health and CMV-seropositive.

The chain carries TRBV5-4 and TRBJ2-3; 12 bases align to TRBD2. The CDR3 has 17 amino acids. With 4 bases clipped from V and 0 bases from J, the junction kept 6 bases outside the gene matches. Germline lookup yields CDR1 SGHNT and CDR2 YYREEE (reference sequence). The CDR3 spells CASSQRLAGVSTDTQYF. DNA of the CDR3: TGTGCCAGCAGCCAGAGACTAGCGGGGGTTAGCACAGATACGCAGTATTTT.

This clone was detected only a few times. The gene calls are TRBV19 and TRBJ1-2, with D maybe TRBD1 (5 bases). Germline V gives CDR1 LNHDA, CDR2 SQIVND (reference sequence). Trimming took 3 bases from V and 3 from J, leaving 17 bases between them. The CDR3 length is 16 residues. The CDR3 spells CASSISVGGADYGYTF. As DNA, the CDR3 is TGTGCCAGTAGTATTTCAGTAGGAGGGGCCGACTATGGCTACACCTTC.

This clone was detected a few times. V gene TRBV7-2 combines with J gene TRBJ1-1; a possible D gene is TRBD1 (6 bases). CDR1 is SGHTA and CDR2 is FQGNSA in the germline V gene. The CDR3 length is 13 residues. Trimming shortened V by 5 bases and J by 7 bases, and 14 bases separated the two germline ends. This CDR3 reads CASSHYRDIEAFF. CDR3 in DNA: TGTGCCAGCAGCCACTACAGGGATATTGAAGCTTTCTTT.

J is TRBJ1-4 and V is TRBV9; 12 nucleotides match TRBD1. Germline CDR1 reads SGDLS; CDR2 reads YYNGEE. The CDR3 totals 18 residues. J lost 3 bases, V lost 0 bases, and 6 bases had no gene match. The CDR3 here is CASSVAEGQGAPNEKLFF. Here the CDR3 DNA reads TGTGCCAGCAGCGTAGCTGAGGGACAGGGGGCGCCTAATGAAAAACTGTTTTTT.

The chain uses TRBV6-1 and TRBJ2-1; 12 nucleotides align to TRBD1. After removal of 2 bases from V and 8 bases from J, the junction contained 4 bases not matched to a gene. Per germline, CDR1 MNHNS and CDR2 SASEGT. This CDR3 has 15 residues. The CDR3 nucleotides read TGTGCCAGCAGTGAAACGGGACAGGGGGCCTATGAGCAGTTCTTC. Its translation: CASSETGQGAYEQFF.

This chain uses TRBV5-4 with TRBJ2-1; TRBD2 is a possible D gene (6 bases). Trimming removed 1 base from V and 1 base from J, with 12 bases in between. Germline-derived CDR1 and CDR2 are SGHNT and YYREEE (reference sequence). The CDR3 has 16 amino acids. The DNA for the CDR3 is TGTGCCAGCAGCTTGAAGGAGGGAGCGTCCTACAATGAGCAGTTCTTC. Its translation is CASSLKEGASYNEQFF.

This chain uses TRBV4-2 with TRBJ1-3, with a weak D call TRBD1 (5 bases). The germline V gene has CDR1 LGHNA and CDR2 YNFKEQ. V lost 1 base and J 0 bases, leaving 10 bases between the germline ends. The CDR3 is 16 amino acids. The CDR3 region is CASSQGGVNSGNTIYF. CDR3 sequence (DNA): TGTGCCAGCAGCCAAGGGGGGGTAAACTCTGGAAACACCATATATTTT.

This chain links TRBV5-1 with TRBJ2-3; D perhaps matches TRBD1 (5 bases). The CDR3 consists of 18 residues. V lost 4 bases, J lost 7 bases, and 28 bases lay in between. Germline loops: CDR1 SGHRS, CDR2 YFSETQ. The CDR3 here is CASSIDSSAHSNVNTQYF. CDR3 sequence (DNA): TGCGCCAGCAGCATTGACAGTTCGGCACATTCAAATGTGAATACGCAGTATTTT.

As DNA, the CDR3 is TGTGCCAGTACTCACCCTCCCGAGAACAGGGGGCTAGACACTGAAGCTTTCTTT. This encodes CASTHPPENRGLDTEAFF. The chain recombines TRBV19 with TRBJ1-1, with TRBD1 matching over 9 bases. CDR1 is LNHDA, CDR2 SQIVND, per germline (reference sequence). Germline trimming cut 7 bases from V and 3 bases from J; bases unmatched to any gene: 18. CDR3 length equals 18 residues. The full variable domain, in which reference TRBV19 and TRBJ1-1 provide the parts outside the CDR3, is DGGITQSPKYLFRKEGQNVTLSCEQNLNHDAMYWYRQDPGQGLRLIYYSQIVNDFQKGDIAEGYSVSREKKESFPLTVTSAQKNPTAFYLCASTHPPENRGLDTEAFFGQGTRLTVV.

J is TRBJ1-6 and V is TRBV5-1, with a tentative D call TRBD1 (5 bases). Deletions cut 6 bases from V and 7 bases from J, with 11 bases between. CDR1 is SGHRS and CDR2 is YFSETQ in the germline V gene. There are 13 residues in the CDR3. The chain's CDR3 is CASTDSGNSPLHF. The DNA of the CDR3 is TGCGCCAGCACCGACAGTGGGAATTCACCCCTCCACTTT.

The rearrangement joins TRBV28 to TRBJ2-7, with D possibly TRBD1 on 6 matching bases. Germline V gene sequence: CDR1 MDHEN, CDR2 SYDVKM. The V end lost 2 bases, the J end lost 0 bases, and 14 bases lay between the germline ends. This CDR3 contains 16 residues. The CDR3, as DNA: TGTGCCAGCAGTTTACCGGGACAAAAAAGCTCCTACGAGCAGTACTTC. It specifies CASSLPGQKSSYEQYF.

This rearrangement joins TRBV7-6 to TRBJ2-3; TRBD2 matches 13 bases. Germline V CDR1 and CDR2: SGHVS, FNYEAQ. The V gene end was trimmed by 5 bases and the J gene end by 0 bases; junction bases not matched to a gene: 8. The CDR3 runs 18 residues. This chain's CDR3 is CASSQRLAGGTSTDTQYF. The DNA of the CDR3 is TGTGCCAGCAGCCAACGACTAGCGGGAGGCACTAGCACAGATACGCAGTATTTT.

The chain links TRBV4-1 to TRBJ2-7; no firm D call. The CDR3 length is 13 residues. The V gene's germline CDR1 is MGHRA and CDR2 YSYEKL. With 1 base removed from V and 2 bases from J, the gap between germline ends came to 6 bases. The CDR3 DNA is TGCGCCAGCAGCCAAGTCGGAGCCTACGAGCAGTACTTC. This translates into CASSQVGAYEQYF.

This CDR3 reads CSAKQGDGYTF. For the CDR3, the DNA is TGCAGTGCGAAACAGGGGGATGGCTACACCTTC. The chain has TRBV20-1 and TRBJ1-2, with TRBD1 matching 8 bases. V lost 6 bases, J lost 6 bases, and 3 bases stayed unmatched. This CDR3 comprises 11 residues. CDR1 is DFQATT, CDR2 SNEGSKA, per germline (reference sequence).

The chain combines TRBV11-2 with TRBJ2-5; tentatively, D is TRBD2 (5 bases). The J call may be faulty, since TRBJ2-7 better matches the DNA end. The CDR3 is made up of 15 amino acids. Per germline, CDR1 SGHAT and CDR2 FQNNGV. The CDR3, as DNA: TGTGCCAGCACCTCCTGGCGGGCAGGTACCTACGAGCAGTACTTC. Its translation: CASTSWRAGTYEQYF.

The rearrangement joins TRBV5-5 to TRBJ2-6, with D tentatively TRBD1 (5 bases). The CDR3 is 15 residues long. The germline V and J ends were trimmed by 1 base and 4 bases, with 9 bases remaining between them. Germline V gene lookup returns CDR1 SGHKS and CDR2 YYEKEE (reference sequence). The CDR3 protein is CASSLSGAGANVLTF. The CDR3 DNA is TGTGCCAGCAGCTTGTCTGGGGCCGGGGCCAACGTCCTGACTTTC. Drawing the rest from reference TRBV5-5 and TRBJ2-6, the complete variable domain is DAGVTQSPTHLIKTRGQQVTLRCSPISGHKSVSWYQQVLGQGPQFIFQYYEKEERGRGNFPDRFSARQFPNYSSELNVNALLLGDSALYLCASSLSGAGANVLTFGAGSRLTVL.

The chain carries TRBV18 and TRBJ1-2; 7 bases agree with TRBD1. The CDR3 runs 15 residues. Trimming took 6 bases from V and 7 from J; bases not matched to a gene: 14. In germline, CDR1 is KGHSH, CDR2 LQKENI. CDR3 nucleotide sequence: TGTGCCAGCTCCGGCCTGGACAGGAGAAACAGTGGCTACACCTTC. Translating it yields CASSGLDRRNSGYTF.

This chain links TRBV10-1 with TRBJ2-1, with 13 bases that match TRBD2. Germline values: CDR1 WNHNN, CDR2 SYGVQD (reference sequence). This CDR3 region has 14 residues. V dropped 4 bases and J dropped 10; count of bases not matched to a gene: 4. The CDR3 DNA reads as TGCGCCAGCAGTGCGGGACTAGCGGGGCGAGAGCAGTTCTTC. Amino acids: CASSAGLAGREQFF.

The J gene is TRBJ2-7, the V gene TRBV7-3, with D possibly being TRBD2 (5 bases). This CDR3 is built from 13 residues. Trimming cost V 4 bases and J 6 bases, with 13 bases left between them. Germline CDR1 and CDR2: SGHTA and FQGTGA. CDR3 DNA: TGTGCCAGCAGCTCGACTAAATTTACCGAGCAGTACTTC. Translated, it gives CASSSTKFTEQYF. Full variable domain (missing parts from reference TRBV7-3 and TRBJ2-7): GAGVSQTPSNKVTEKGKYVELRCDPISGHTALYWYRQSLGQGPEFLIYFQGTGAADDSGLPNDRFFAVRPEGSVSTLKIQRTERGDSAVYLCASSSTKFTEQYFGPGTRLTVT.

Turning to this clone: Other DNA sequences of this sample code for an identical CDR3. The chain is built from TRBV6-1 and TRBJ1-1, with a possible D match to TRBD1 (5 bases). Trimming removed 3 bases at V and 4 bases at J, with 18 bases between. The CDR3 is made up of 16 amino acids. CDR1 MNHNS and CDR2 SASEGT come from the germline V gene. This chain's CDR3 is CASSEGLRGGGTEAFF. CDR3 DNA sequence: TGTGCCAGCAGTGAGGGGCTGCGGGGAGGCGGCACTGAAGCTTTCTTT.

This chain links TRBV19 with TRBJ2-5, with a tentative D call TRBD2 (5 bases). The J call may be in error: the DNA end matches TRBJ2-7 better. This CDR3 spans 15 amino acids. The germline V gene has CDR1 LNHDA and CDR2 SQIVND (reference sequence). CDR3 sequence (DNA): TGTGCCAGTATGGCCATGGTGGGAGTTCCGGCCGAGCAGTACTTC. Translating gives CASMAMVGVPAEQYF.

CDR3 bases: TGTGCCAGCTCACCTCTAAGGCCGGGAGGGACTGGGGCCAACGTCCTGACTTTC. This translates into CASSPLRPGGTGANVLTF. The chain employs TRBV18 and TRBJ2-6; TRBD2 aligns across 8 bases. CDR3 length: 18 amino acids. Germline V gene lookup returns CDR1 KGHSH and CDR2 LQKENI. Unmatched junction bases numbered 9, after V lost 3 bases and J lost 2 bases.